This T cell receptor (beta chain) came from a study of OX40 agonist ivuxolimab in advanced cancers. Background on the whole study: Ivuxolimab was a fully human IgG2 agonistic monoclonal antibody targeting the costimulatory receptor OX40 (CD134). Intravenous ivuxolimab was administered to patients every 2 weeks at six dose levels: 0.01, 0.1, 0.3, 1.5, 3 and 10 mg/kg. Of the approximately 50 dose-escalation patients, hepatocellular carcinoma was present in around 19, melanoma in approximately 15, renal cell carcinoma in 9 and head and neck cancer in 9. In the dose-escalation cohort, approximately 82% of patients were male, and the mean age was roughly 56 years with a range of roughly 23 to 79. Patients were allowed to have had prior anti-PD-1, anti-PD-L1 or anti-CTLA-4 therapy, and 40% to 45% of the dose-escalation patients had previously received checkpoint inhibitors. Partial responses occurred in three dose-escalation patients: two with cutaneous melanoma and one with hepatocellular carcinoma. The point of sequencing TCRbeta in the periphery was to test whether ivuxolimab changed TCR sequence diversity and drove clonal T-cell expansion. The paper reports the monotherapy dose-escalation portion (N of about 50 patients) of the phase I ivuxolimab trial. Overall study outcomes, separate from this receptor: The antigen specificity of the clonally expanded peripheral T cells was not determined. In the 0.1-3.0 mg/kg groups, partial responders were among the patients with the lowest normalized peripheral clonal expansion, particularly in CD8+ T cells. Low levels of normalized T-cell clonal expansion were also seen in some patients who did not respond. At doses of 0.1 to 3.0 mg/kg, clonal expansion of both CD4+ and CD8+ T cells in blood was seen between baseline and week 6. After ivuxolimab, more expanded clones were found on average in CD8+ T cells than in CD4+ T cells.

The CDR3 covers 15 residues, taking in both the cysteine and the phenylalanine. CDR3 DNA only is kept here, 45 bases in frame from base 1. According to the germline V gene, CDR1 reads MNHEY and CDR2 reads SVGAGI. Here V drops 6 bases and J drops 8 bases, and the junction holds 15 bases not matched to any gene. With respect to this clone: The antigen it binds to is not known. No much larger clonotype is one base removed from it; base qualities were not supplied.

The trial excluded patients who had a history of autoimmune disease or were on systemic immunosuppression. Peripheral blood for TCR sequencing was collected from all dose cohorts at baseline, on cycle 4 day 1, and on cycle 7 day 1. The samples were drawn from a first-in-human, open-label, multicenter phase I dose-escalation trial of ivuxolimab. Adults with locally advanced or metastatic head and neck squamous cell, hepatocellular, melanoma or renal cell carcinoma were enrolled in the trial. Before TCR sequencing, CD4+ T cells and CD8+ T cells from peripheral blood were sorted into separate populations. Genomic DNA was extracted from sorted cells for sequencing of the TCRbeta CDR3 region. The immunoSEQ Assay was used to sequence the TCRbeta CDR3 regions. TCRdb holds this immuneACCESS table with in-frame rearrangements only. Some clones are missing; in checked studies, unresolved V genes explain under half, and the rest has no known cause. The sample includes about 89,000 clones, with approximately 93% observed a single time. Of the sample, roughly 0.27% is held by the ten largest clones.

The TCR comes from an adult with an advanced solid tumor such as melanoma, head and neck, liver or kidney cancer. This specimen was CD4+ or CD8+ T cells sorted from blood, taken in a trial of the OX40 agonist ivuxolimab. The rearranged chain carries TRBV6-5 and TRBJ1-2; TRBD1 agrees with 7 junctional bases. The CDR3 corresponds to CASRSPGQSSGGYTF. The bases read TGTGCCAGCAGATCTCCGGGACAGTCTTCGGGGGGCTACACCTTC.